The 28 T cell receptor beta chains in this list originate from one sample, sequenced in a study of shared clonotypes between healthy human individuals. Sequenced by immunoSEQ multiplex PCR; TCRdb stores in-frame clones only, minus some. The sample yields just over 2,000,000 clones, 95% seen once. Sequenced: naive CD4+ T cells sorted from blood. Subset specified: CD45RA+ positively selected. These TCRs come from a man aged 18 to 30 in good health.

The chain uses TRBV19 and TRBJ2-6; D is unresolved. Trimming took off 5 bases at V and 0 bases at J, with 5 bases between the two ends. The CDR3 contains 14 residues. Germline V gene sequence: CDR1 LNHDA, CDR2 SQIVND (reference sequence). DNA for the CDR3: TGTGCCAGTAGTCCCAACTCTGGGGCCAACGTCCTGACTTTC. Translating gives CASSPNSGANVLTF.

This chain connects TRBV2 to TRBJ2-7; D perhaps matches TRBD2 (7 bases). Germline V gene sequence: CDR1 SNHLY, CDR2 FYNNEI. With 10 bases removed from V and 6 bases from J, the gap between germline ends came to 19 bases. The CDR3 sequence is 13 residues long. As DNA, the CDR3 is TGTGCCACCGAGGGAACAGGGAGGGGCGAGCAGTACTTC. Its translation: CATEGTGRGEQYF. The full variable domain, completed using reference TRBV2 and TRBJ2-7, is EPEVTQTPSHQVTQMGQEVILRCVPISNHLYFYWYRQILGQKVEFLVSFYNNEISEKSEIFDDQFSVERPDGSNFTLKIRSTKLEDSAMYFCATEGTGRGEQYFGPGTRLTVT.

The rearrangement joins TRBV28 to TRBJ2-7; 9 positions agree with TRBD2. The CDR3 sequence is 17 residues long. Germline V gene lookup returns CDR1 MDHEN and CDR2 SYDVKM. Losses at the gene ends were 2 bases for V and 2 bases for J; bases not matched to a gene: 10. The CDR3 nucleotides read TGTGCCAGCAGTTTAGCCCCCGGCGCTAGCGGGACCTACGAGCAGTACTTC. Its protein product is CASSLAPGASGTYEQYF.

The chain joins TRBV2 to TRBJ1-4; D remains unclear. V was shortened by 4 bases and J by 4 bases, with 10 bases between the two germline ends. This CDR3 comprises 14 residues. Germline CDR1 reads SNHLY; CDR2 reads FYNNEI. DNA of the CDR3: TGTGCCAGCAGTGTGAGCGGTTTTAATGAAAAACTGTTTTTT. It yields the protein CASSVSGFNEKLFF.

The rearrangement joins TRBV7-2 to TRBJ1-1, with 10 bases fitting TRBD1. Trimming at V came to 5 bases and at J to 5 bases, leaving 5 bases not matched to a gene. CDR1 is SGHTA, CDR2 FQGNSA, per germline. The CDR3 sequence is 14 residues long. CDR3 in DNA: TGTGCCAGCAGCACCCGACAGGGGGCTACTGAAGCTTTCTTT. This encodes CASSTRQGATEAFF.

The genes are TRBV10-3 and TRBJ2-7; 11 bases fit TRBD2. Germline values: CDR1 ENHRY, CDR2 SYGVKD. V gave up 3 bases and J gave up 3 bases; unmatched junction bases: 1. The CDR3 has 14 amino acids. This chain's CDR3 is CAISDLAGGYEQYF. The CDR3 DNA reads TGTGCCATCAGTGACCTAGCGGGAGGCTACGAGCAGTACTTC.

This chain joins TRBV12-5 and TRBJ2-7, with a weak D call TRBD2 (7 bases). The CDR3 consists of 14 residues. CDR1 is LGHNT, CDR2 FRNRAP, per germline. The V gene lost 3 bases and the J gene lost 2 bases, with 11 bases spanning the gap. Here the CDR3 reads CASGFGGPTYEQYF. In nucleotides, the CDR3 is TGTGCTAGTGGTTTCGGGGGGCCCACCTACGAGCAGTACTTC.

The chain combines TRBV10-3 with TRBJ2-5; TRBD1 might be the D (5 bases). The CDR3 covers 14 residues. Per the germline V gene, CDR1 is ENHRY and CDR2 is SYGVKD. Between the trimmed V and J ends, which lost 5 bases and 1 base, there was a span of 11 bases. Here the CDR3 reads CAISTVTGQETQYF. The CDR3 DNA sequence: TGTGCCATCAGTACGGTAACAGGCCAAGAGACCCAGTACTTC.

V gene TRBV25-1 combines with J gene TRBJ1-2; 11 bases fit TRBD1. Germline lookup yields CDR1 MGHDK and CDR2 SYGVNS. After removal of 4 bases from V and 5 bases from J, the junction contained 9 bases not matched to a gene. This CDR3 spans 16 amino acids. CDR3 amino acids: CASSVPGQGDVYGYTF. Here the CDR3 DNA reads TGTGCCAGCAGTGTCCCGGGACAGGGGGATGTTTATGGCTACACCTTC.

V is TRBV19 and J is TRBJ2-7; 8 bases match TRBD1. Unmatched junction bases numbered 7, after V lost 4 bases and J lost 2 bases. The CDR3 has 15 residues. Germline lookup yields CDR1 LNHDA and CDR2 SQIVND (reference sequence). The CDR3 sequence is CASSNRDRTTYEQYF. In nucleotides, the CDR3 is TGTGCCAGTAGTAACCGGGACAGGACAACCTACGAGCAGTACTTC. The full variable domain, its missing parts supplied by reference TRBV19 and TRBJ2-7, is DGGITQSPKYLFRKEGQNVTLSCEQNLNHDAMYWYRQDPGQGLRLIYYSQIVNDFQKGDIAEGYSVSREKKESFPLTVTSAQKNPTAFYLCASSNRDRTTYEQYFGPGTRLTVT.

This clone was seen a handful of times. CDR3 coding DNA: TGCGCCAGCAGCTTTGATACGGACACTGAAGCTTTCTTT. Translation: CASSFDTDTEAFF. This chain connects TRBV5-1 to TRBJ1-1; D not certain. Germline values: CDR1 SGHRS, CDR2 YFSETQ. CDR3 size: 13 residues. The V end lost 2 bases, the J end lost 3 bases, and 8 bases lay between the germline ends.

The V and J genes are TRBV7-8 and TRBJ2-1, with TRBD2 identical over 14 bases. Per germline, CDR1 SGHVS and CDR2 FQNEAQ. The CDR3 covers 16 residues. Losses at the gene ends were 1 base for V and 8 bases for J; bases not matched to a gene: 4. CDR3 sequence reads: CASSLVSGLAGDEQFF. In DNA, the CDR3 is TGTGCCAGCAGCTTAGTTTCGGGACTAGCGGGGGATGAGCAGTTCTTC.

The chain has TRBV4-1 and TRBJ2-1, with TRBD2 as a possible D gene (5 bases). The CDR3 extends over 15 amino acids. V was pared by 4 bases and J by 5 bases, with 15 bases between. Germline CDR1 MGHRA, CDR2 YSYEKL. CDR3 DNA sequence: TGCGCCAGCAGCCTCAGTGGCACCGGGGACAATGAGCAGTTCTTC. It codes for CASSLSGTGDNEQFF.

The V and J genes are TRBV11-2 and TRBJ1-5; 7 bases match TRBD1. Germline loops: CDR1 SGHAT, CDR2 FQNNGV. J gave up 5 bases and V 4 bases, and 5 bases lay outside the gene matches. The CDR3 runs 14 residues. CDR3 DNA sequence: TGTGCCAGCAGCTCCGTGACAGGGTATCAGCCCCAGCATTTT. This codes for CASSSVTGYQPQHF.

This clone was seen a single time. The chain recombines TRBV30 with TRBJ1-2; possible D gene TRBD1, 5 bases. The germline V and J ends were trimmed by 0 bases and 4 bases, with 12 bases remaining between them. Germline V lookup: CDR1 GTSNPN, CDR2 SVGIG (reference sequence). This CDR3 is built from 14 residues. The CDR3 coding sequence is TGTGCCTGGAGTGTAGGAAGACAGTTCTATGGCTACACCTTC. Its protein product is CAWSVGRQFYGYTF.

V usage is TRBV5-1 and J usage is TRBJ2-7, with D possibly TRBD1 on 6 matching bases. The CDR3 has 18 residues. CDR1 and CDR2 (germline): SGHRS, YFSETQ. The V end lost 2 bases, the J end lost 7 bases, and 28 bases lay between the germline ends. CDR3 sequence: CASSLTYLGGAQREEQYF. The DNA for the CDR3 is TGCGCCAGCAGCTTAACCTATTTAGGGGGAGCTCAGAGGGAAGAGCAGTACTTC. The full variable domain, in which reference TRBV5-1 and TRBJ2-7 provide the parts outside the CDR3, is KAGVTQTPRYLIKTRGQQVTLSCSPISGHRSVSWYQQTPGQGLQFLFEYFSETQRNKGNFPGRFSGRQFSNSRSEMNVSTLELGDSALYLCASSLTYLGGAQREEQYFGPGTRLTVT.

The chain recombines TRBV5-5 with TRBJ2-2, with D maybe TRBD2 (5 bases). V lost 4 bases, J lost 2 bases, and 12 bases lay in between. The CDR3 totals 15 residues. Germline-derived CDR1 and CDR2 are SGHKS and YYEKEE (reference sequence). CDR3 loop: CASSPRASNTGELFF. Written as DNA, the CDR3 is TGTGCCAGCAGCCCCCGGGCTAGCAACACCGGGGAGCTGTTTTTT.

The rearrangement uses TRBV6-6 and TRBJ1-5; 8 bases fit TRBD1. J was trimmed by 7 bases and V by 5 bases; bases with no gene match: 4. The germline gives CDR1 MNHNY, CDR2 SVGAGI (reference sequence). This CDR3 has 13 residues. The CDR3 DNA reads TGTGCCAGCAGTCCGAGACAGGGGCAGCCCCAGCATTTT. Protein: CASSPRQGQPQHF.

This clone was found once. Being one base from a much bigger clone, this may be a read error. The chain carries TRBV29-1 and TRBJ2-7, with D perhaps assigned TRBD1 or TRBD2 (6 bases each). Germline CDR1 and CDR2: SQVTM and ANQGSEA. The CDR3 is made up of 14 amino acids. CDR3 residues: CSVDKQVRGGERYF. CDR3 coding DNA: TGCAGCGTTGACAAACAGGTCAGGGGAGGCGAGCGGTACTTC.

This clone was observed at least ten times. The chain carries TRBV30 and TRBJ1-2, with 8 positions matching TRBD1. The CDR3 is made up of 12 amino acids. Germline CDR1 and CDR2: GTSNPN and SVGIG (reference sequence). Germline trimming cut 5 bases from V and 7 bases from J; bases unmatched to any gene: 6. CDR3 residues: CAWGQGRSGYTF. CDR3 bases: TGTGCCTGGGGACAGGGACGGTCTGGCTACACCTTC.

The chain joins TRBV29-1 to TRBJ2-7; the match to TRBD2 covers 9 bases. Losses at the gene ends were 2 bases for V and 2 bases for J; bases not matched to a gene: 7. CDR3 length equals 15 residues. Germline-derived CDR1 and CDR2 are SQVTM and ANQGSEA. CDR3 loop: CSVELAGVPPYEQYF. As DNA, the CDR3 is TGCAGCGTTGAATTAGCGGGAGTCCCCCCCTACGAGCAGTACTTC.

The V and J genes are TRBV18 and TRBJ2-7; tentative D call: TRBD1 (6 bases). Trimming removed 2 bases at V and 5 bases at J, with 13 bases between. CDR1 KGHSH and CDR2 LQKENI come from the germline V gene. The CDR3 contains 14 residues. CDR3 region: CASSPNTGSNEQYF. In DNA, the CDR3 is TGTGCCAGCTCACCAAACACAGGGAGTAACGAGCAGTACTTC.

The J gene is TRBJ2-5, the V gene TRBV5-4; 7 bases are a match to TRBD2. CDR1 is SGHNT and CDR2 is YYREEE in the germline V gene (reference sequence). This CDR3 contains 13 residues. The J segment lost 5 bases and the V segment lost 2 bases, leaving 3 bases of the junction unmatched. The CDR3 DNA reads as TGTGCCAGCAGCTTCGGGGGGTGGGAGACCCAGTACTTC. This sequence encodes CASSFGGWETQYF.

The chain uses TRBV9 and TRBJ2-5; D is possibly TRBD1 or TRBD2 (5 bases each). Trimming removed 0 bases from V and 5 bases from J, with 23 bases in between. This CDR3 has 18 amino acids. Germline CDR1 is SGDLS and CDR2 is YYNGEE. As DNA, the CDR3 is TGTGCCAGCAGCGTAGGTTTGGGGGTTCGGTTTCGGGTGGAGACCCAGTACTTC. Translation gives CASSVGLGVRFRVETQYF.

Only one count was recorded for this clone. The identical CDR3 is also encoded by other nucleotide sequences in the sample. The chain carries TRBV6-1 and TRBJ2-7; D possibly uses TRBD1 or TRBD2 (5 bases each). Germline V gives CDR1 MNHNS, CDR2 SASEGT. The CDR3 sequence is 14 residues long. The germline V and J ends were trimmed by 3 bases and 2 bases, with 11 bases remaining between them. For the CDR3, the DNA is TGTGCCAGCAGTGAGGGGACCGGGACCTACGAGCAGTACTTC. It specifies CASSEGTGTYEQYF.

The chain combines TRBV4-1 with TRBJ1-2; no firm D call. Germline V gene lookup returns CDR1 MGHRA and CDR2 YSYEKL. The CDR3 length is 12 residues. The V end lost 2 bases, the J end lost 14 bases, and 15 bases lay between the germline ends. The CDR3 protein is CASSQFPGIFTF. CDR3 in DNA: TGCGCCAGCAGCCAATTCCCCGGAATCTTTACCTTC.

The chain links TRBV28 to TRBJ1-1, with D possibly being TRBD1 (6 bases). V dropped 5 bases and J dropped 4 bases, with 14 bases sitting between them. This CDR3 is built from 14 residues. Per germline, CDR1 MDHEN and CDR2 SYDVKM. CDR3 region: CASSLQLGGTEAFF. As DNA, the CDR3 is TGTGCCAGCAGTCTACAATTAGGGGGCACTGAAGCTTTCTTT. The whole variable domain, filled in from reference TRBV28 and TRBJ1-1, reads DVKVTQSSRYLVKRTGEKVFLECVQDMDHENMFWYRQDPGLGLRLIYFSYDVKMKEKGDIPEGYSVSREKKERFSLILESASTNQTSMYLCASSLQLGGTEAFFGQGTRLTVV.

This chain's CDR3 is CASSFFRTSGNVVYEQYF. The CDR3 bases are TGTGCCAGCAGTTTCTTTAGAACTAGCGGCAATGTGGTCTACGAGCAGTACTTC. V is TRBV27 and J is TRBJ2-7, with 8 bases identical to TRBD2. Germline CDR1 reads MNHEY; CDR2 reads SMNVEV (reference sequence). The V gene end was trimmed by 3 bases and the J gene end by 3 bases; junction bases not matched to a gene: 16. CDR3 length: 18 residues.